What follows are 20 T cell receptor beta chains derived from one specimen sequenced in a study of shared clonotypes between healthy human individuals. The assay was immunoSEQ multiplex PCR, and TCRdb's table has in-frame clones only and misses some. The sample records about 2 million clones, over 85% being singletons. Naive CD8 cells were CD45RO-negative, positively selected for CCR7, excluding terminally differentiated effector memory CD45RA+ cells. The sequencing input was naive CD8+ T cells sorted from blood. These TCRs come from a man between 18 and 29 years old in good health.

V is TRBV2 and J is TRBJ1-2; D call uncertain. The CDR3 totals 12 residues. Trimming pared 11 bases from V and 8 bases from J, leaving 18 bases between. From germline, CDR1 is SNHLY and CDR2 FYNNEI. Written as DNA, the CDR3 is TGTGCCGCCCGCGGAGTGGGGAACGGCTACACCTTC. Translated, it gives CAARGVGNGYTF.

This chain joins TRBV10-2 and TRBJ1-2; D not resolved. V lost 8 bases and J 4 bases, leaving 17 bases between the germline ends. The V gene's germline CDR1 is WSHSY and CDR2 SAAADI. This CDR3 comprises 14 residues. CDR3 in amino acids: CASAEMRFGYGYTF. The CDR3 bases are TGCGCCAGCGCCGAGATGCGGTTCGGCTATGGCTACACCTTC.

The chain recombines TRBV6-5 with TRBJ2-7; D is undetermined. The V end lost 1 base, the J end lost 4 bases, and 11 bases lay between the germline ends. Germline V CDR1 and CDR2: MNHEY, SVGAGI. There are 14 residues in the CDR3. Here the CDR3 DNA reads TGTGCCAGCAGTTACTACCTCGGACGGTACGAGCAGTACTTC. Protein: CASSYYLGRYEQYF.

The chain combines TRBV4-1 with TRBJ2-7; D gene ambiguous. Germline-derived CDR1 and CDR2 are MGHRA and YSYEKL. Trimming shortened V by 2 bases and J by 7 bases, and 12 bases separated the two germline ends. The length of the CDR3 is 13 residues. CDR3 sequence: CASSQIVRWEQYF. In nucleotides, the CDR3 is TGCGCCAGCAGCCAAATCGTCCGGTGGGAGCAGTACTTC.

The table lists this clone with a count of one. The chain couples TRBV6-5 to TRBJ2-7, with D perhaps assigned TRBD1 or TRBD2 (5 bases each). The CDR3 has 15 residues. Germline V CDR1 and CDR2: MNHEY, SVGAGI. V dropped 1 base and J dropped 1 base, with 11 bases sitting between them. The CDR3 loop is CASSYLLGESYEQYF. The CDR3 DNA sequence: TGTGCCAGCAGTTACTTGTTGGGGGAGTCCTACGAGCAGTACTTC.

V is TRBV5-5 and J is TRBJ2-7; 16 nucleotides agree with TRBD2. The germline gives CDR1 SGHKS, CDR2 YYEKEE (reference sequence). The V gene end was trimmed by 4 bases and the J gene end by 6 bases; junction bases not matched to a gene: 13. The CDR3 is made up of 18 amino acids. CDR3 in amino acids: CASSRGLAGGPEASEQYF. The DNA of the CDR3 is TGTGCCAGCAGCAGGGGACTAGCGGGAGGGCCGGAGGCGTCCGAGCAGTACTTC. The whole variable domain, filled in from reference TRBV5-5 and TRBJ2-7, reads DAGVTQSPTHLIKTRGQQVTLRCSPISGHKSVSWYQQVLGQGPQFIFQYYEKEERGRGNFPDRFSARQFPNYSSELNVNALLLGDSALYLCASSRGLAGGPEASEQYFGPGTRLTVT.

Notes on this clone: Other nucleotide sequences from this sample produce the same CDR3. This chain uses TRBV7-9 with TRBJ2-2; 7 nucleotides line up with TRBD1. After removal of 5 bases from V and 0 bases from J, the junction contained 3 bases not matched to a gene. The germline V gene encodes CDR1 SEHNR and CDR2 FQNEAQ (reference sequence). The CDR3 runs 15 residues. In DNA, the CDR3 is TGTGCCAGCAGCCCGGGGACAGCGAACACCGGGGAGCTGTTTTTT. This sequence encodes CASSPGTANTGELFF.

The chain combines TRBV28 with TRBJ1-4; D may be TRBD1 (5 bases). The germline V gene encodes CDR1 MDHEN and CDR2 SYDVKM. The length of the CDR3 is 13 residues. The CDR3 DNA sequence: TGTGTCTCGGGGGGGGAGATTGGTGAAAAACTGTTTTTT. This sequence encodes CVSGGEIGEKLFF. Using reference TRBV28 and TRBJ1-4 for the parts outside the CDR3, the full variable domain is DVKVTQSSRYLVKRTGEKVFLECVQDMDHENMFWYRQDPGLGLRLIYFSYDVKMKEKGDIPEGYSVSREKKERFSLILESASTNQTSMYLCVSGGEIGEKLFFGSGTQLSVL.

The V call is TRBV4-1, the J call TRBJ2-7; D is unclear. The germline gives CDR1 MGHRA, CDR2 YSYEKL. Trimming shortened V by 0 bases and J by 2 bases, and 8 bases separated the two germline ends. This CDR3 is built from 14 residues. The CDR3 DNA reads TGCGCCAGCAGCCAAGAGTGGGGAACCTACGAGCAGTACTTC. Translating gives CASSQEWGTYEQYF.

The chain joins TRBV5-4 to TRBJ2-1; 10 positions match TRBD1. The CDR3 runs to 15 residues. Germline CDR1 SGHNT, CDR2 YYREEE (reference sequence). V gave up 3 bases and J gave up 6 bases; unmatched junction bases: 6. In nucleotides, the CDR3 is TGTGCCAGCAGCTCGGGACAGGGGCTGGGCAATGAGCAGTTCTTC. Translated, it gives CASSSGQGLGNEQFF.

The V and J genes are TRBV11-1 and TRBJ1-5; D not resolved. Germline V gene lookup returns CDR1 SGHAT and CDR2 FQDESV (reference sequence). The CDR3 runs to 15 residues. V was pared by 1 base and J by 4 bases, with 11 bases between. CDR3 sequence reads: CASSLGRGPNQPQHF. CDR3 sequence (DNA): TGTGCCAGCAGCTTAGGGCGGGGTCCTAATCAGCCCCAGCATTTT.

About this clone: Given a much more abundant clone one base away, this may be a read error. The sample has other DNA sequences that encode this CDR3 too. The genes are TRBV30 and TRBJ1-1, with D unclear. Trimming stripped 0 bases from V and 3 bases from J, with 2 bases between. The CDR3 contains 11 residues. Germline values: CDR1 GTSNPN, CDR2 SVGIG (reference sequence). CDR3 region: CAWSVDTEAFF. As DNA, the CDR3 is TGTGCCTGGAGTGTAGACACTGAAGCTTTCTTT.

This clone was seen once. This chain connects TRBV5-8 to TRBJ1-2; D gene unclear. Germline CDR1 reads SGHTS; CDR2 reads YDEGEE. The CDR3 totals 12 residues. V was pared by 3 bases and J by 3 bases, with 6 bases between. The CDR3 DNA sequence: TGTGCCAGCAGCTCGATTGACTATGGCTACACCTTC. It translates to CASSSIDYGYTF.

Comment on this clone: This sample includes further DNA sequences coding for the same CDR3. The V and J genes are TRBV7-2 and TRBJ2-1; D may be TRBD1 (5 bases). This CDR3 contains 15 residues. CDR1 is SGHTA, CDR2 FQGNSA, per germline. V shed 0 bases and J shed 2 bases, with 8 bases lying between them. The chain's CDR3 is CASSLAQGTYNEQFF. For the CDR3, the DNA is TGTGCCAGCAGCTTAGCGCAGGGAACCTACAATGAGCAGTTCTTC.

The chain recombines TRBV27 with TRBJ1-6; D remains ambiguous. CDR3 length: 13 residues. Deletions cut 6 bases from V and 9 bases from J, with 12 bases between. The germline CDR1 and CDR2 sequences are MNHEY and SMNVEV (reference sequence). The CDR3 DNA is TGTGCCAGCAGCCCCGGAACGGTTTCACCCCTCCACTTT. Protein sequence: CASSPGTVSPLHF.

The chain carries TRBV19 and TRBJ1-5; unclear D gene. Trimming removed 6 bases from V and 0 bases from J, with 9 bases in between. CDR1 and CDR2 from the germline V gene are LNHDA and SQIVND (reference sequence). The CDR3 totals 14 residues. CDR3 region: CASRSYDSNQPQHF. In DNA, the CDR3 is TGTGCCAGTAGGAGTTACGATAGCAATCAGCCCCAGCATTTT. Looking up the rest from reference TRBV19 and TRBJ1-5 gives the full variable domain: DGGITQSPKYLFRKEGQNVTLSCEQNLNHDAMYWYRQDPGQGLRLIYYSQIVNDFQKGDIAEGYSVSREKKESFPLTVTSAQKNPTAFYLCASRSYDSNQPQHFGDGTRLSIL.

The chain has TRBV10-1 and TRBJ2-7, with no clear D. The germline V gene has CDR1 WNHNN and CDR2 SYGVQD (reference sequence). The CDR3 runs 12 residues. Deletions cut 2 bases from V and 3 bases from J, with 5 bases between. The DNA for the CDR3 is TGCGCCAGCAGTGAGGCAAGCTACGAGCAGTACTTC. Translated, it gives CASSEASYEQYF.

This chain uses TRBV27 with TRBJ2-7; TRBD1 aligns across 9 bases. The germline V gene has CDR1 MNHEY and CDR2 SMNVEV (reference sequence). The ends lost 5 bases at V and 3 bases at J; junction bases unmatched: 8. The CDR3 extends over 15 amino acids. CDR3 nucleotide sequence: TGTGCCAGCAGTCTCGGGACAGGGAGGGACTACGAGCAGTACTTC. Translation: CASSLGTGRDYEQYF.

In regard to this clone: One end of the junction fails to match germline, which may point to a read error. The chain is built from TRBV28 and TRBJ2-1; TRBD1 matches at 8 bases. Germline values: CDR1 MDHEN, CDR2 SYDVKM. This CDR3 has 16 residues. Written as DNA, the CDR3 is TGTGCCAGCAGTTCAGGGGGCCCCCACTCCTACAGTGAGCAGTTCTTC. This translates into CASSSGGPHSYSEQFF.

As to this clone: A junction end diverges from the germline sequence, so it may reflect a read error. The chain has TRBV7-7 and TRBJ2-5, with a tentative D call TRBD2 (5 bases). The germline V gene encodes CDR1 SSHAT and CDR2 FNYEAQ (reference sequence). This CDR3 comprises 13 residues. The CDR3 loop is CASSSNEAREQYF. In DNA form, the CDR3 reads TGTGCTAGCAGCTCAAACGAGGCTAGGGAGCAGTACTTC. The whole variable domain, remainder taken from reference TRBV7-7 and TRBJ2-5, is GAGVSQSPRYKVTKRGQDVTLRCDPISSHATLYWYQQALGQGPEFLTYFNYEAQPDKSGLPSDRFSAERPEGSISTLTIQRTEQRDSAMYRCASSSNEAREQYFGPGTRLLVL.